This T cell receptor (beta chain) was found in a study of T cell responses to AZD1222 COVID-19 vaccine. Study-wide findings and caveats: Reportedly, nearly half the spike-specific TCRs target unmutated variant regions.

This clone showed up just a few times. The antigen remains unidentified. The protocol was immunoSEQ multiplex PCR, while the TCRdb copy is restricted to in-frame clones and leaves out a portion. The table includes roughly 90,000 clones, over 85% detected once. V shed 4 bases and J shed 2 bases, with 18 bases lying between them. This CDR3 region has 17 residues. Germline CDR1 is PRHDT and CDR2 is FYEKMQ (reference sequence). This chain uses TRBV13 with TRBJ1-5; D is unresolved. The TCR comes from an adult who received the AZD1222 COVID-19 vaccine. Sample: peripheral blood, taken 28 days after the second AZD1222 dose. For the CDR3, the DNA is TGTGCCAGCAGCTCAAATAAGAACCGGGTCCGCAATCAGCCCCAGCATTTT. This codes for CASSSNKNRVRNQPQHF.